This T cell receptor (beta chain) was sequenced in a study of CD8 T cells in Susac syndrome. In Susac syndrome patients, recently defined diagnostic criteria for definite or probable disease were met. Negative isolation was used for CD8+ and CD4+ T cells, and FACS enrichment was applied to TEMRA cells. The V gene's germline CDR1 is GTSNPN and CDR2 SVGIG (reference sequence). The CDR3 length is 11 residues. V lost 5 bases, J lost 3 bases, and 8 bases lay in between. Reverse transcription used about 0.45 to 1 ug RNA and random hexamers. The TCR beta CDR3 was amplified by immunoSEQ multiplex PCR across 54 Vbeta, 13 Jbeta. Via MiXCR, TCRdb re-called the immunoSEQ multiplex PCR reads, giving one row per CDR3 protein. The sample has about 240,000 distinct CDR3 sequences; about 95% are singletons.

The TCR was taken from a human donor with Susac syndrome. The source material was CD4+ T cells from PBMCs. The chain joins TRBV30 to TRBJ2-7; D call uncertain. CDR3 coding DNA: TGTGCCTGGGCCCCCGTCTACGAGCAGTACTTC. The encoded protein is CAWAPVYEQYF. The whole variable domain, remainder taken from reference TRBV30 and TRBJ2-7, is SQTIHQWPATLVQPVGSPLSLECTVEGTSNPNLYWYRQAAGRGLQLLFYSVGIGQISSEVPQNLSASRPQDRQFILSSKKLLLSDSGFYLCAWAPVYEQYFGPGTRLTVT.